This T cell receptor (beta chain) was captured by sequencing in a study of blood T cell repertoires in COVID-19. The method was immunoSEQ multiplex PCR; TCRdb's version includes in-frame clones alone and lacks a portion of them. Here the sample spans about 160,000 clones, 84% being singletons. The germline V gene encodes CDR1 LGHDT and CDR2 YNNKEL (reference sequence). The V end lost 3 bases, the J end lost 5 bases, and 11 bases lay between the germline ends. The CDR3 runs to 14 residues. Sample: peripheral blood. The chain joins TRBV3-1 (or the pseudogene TRBV3-2) to TRBJ2-1; perhaps TRBD2 as D (5 bases). The source of this sequence is a man younger than 35 with active or convalescent COVID-19. DNA for the CDR3: TGTGCCAGCAGCCAGTACGGGGAAGACAATGAGCAGTTCTTC. This codes for CASSQYGEDNEQFF.